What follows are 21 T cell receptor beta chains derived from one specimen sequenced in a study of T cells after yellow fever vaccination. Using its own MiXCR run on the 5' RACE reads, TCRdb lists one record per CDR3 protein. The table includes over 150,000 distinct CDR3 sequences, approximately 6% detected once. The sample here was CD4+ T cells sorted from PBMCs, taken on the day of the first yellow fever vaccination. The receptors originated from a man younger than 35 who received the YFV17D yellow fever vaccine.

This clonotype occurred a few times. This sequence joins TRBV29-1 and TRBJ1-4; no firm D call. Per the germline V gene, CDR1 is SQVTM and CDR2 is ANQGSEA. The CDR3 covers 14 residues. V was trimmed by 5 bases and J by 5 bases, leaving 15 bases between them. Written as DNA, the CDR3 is TGCAGCGTTTGGGGAGGGAACCAGAATGAAAAACTGTTTTTT. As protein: CSVWGGNQNEKLFF.

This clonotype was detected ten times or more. The CDR3 DNA is TGTGCCAGCAGCCAAGCGGCGGGGCCCCAGCATTTT. It specifies CASSQAAGPQHF. The chain links TRBV3-1 to TRBJ1-5; unclear D gene. The germline V gene has CDR1 LGHDT and CDR2 YNNKEL (reference sequence). CDR3 length equals 12 residues. Trimming removed 1 base at V and 9 bases at J, with 7 bases between.

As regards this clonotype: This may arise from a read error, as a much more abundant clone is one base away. The chain's CDR3 is CAISLVQYNSPLHF. The CDR3 DNA follows: TGTGCCATCAGTTTAGTACAGTATAATTCACCCCTCCACTTT. The V call is TRBV12-3 or TRBV12-4, the J call TRBJ1-6; D is undetermined. The CDR3 consists of 14 residues.

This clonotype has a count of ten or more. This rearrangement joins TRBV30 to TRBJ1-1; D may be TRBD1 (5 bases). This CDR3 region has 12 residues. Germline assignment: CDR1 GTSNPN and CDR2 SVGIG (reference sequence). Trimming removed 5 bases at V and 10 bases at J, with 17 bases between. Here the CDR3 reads CAWDGALGRAFF. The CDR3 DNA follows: TGTGCCTGGGACGGGGCTCTCGGGCGAGCTTTCTTT.

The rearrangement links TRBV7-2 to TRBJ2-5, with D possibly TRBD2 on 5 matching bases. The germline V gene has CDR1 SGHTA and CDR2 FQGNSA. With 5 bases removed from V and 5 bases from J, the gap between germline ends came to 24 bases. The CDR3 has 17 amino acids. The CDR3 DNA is TGTGCCAGCAGCCGCGGACTCTCTGTTGGGCTGCCGGAGACCCAGTACTTC. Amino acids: CASSRGLSVGLPETQYF.

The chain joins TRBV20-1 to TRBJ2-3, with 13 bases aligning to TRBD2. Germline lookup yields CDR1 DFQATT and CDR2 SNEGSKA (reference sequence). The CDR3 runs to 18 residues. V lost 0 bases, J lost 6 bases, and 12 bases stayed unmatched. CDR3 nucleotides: TGCAGTGCTAGAGATTGGACTAGCGGGGGCGGGTTGGGGGATACGCAGTATTTT. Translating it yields CSARDWTSGGGLGDTQYF.

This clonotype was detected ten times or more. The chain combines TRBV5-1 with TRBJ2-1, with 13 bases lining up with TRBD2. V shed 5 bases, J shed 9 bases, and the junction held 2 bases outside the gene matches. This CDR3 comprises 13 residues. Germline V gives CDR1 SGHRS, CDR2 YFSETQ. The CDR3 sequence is CASSWTSGGEQFF. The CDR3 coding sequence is TGCGCCAGCAGTTGGACTAGCGGGGGTGAGCAGTTCTTC.

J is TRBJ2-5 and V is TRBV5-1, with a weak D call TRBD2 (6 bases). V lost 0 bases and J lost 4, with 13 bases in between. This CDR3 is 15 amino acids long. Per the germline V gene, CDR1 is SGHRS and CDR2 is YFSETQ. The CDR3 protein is CASSLETGRLETQYF. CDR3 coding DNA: TGCGCCAGCAGCTTGGAAACTGGGAGGTTAGAGACCCAGTACTTC.

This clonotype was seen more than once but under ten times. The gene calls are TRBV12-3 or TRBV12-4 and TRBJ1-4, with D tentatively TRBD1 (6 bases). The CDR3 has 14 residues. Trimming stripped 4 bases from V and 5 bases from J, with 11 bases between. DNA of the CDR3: TGTGCCAGCAGTTCTGACAGGCCCAATGAAAAACTGTTTTTT. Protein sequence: CASSSDRPNEKLFF.

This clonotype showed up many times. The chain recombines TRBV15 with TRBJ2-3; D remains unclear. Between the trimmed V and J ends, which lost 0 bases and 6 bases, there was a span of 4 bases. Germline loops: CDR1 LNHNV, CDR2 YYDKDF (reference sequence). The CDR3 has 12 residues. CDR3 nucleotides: TGTGCCACCAGCAGAGATCAGGATACGCAGTATTTT. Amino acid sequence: CATSRDQDTQYF.

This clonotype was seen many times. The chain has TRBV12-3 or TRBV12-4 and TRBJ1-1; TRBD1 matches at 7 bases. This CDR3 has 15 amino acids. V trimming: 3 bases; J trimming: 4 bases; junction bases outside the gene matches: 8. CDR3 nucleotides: TGTGCCAGCAGTTTCCGACAGGGTATTGGCACTGAAGCTTTCTTT. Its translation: CASSFRQGIGTEAFF.

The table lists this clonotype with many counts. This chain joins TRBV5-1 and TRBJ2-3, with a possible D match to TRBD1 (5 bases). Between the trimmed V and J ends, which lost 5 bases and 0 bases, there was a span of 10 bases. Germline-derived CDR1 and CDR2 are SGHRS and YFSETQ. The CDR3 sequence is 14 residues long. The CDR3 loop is CASRRGTSTDTQYF. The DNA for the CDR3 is TGCGCCAGCAGAAGGGGAACTAGCACAGATACGCAGTATTTT.

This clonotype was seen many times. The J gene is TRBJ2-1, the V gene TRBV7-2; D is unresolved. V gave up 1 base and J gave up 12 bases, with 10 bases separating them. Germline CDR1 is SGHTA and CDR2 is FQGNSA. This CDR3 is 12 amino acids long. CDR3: CASSLDGRSQFF. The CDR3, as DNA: TGTGCCAGCAGCTTAGACGGTAGGTCGCAGTTCTTC.

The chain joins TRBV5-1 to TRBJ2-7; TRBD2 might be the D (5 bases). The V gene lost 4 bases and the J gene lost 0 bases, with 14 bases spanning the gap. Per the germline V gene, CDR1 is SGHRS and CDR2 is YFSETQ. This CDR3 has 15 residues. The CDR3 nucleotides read TGCGCCAGCAGCCCCCGGGTTGGGAGCTCCTACGAGCAGTACTTC. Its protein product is CASSPRVGSSYEQYF.

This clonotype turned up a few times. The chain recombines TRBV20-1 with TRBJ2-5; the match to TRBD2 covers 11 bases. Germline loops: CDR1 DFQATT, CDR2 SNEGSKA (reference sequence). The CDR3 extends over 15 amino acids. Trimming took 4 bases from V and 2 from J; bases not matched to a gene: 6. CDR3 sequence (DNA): TGCAGTGCTATCTCGACTAGCGGGGCGCAAGAGACCCAGTACTTC. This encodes CSAISTSGAQETQYF.

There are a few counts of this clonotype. The CDR3 region is CASSGSTDSYTF. The CDR3 bases are TGTGCCAGCAGCGGATCGACGGACAGCTACACCTTC. The V and J genes are TRBV9 and TRBJ1-2; perhaps TRBD1 as D (5 bases). Trimming pared 3 bases from V and 9 bases from J, leaving 12 bases between. Per the germline V gene, CDR1 is SGDLS and CDR2 is YYNGEE. This CDR3 region has 12 residues.

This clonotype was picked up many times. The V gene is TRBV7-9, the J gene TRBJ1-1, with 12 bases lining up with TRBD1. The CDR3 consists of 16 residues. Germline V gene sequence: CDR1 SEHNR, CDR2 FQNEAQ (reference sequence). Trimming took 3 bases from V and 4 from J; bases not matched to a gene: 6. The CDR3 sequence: CASSFGTGGRGTEAFF. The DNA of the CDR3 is TGTGCCAGCAGCTTTGGGACAGGGGGCAGAGGCACTGAAGCTTTCTTT.

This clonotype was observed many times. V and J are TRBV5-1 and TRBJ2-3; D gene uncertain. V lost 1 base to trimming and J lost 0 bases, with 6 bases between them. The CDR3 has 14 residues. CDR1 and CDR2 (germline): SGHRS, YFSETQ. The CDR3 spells CASSLSPSTDTQYF. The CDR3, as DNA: TGCGCCAGCAGCTTGAGCCCTAGCACAGATACGCAGTATTTT.

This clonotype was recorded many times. Here the CDR3 reads CASTVGHTQYF. DNA of the CDR3: TGTGCCAGCACCGTTGGACATACGCAGTATTTT. The chain couples TRBV28 to TRBJ2-3; D gene unclear. Germline CDR1 and CDR2: MDHEN and SYDVKM. The CDR3 sequence is 11 residues long. V lost 7 bases to trimming and J lost 7 bases, with 9 bases between them.

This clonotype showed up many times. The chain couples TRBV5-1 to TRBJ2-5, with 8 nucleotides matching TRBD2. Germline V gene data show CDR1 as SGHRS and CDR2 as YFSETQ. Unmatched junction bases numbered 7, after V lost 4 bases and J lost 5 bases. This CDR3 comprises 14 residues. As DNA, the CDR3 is TGCGCCAGCAGCAGCATAGCGGGGTACGAGACCCAGTACTTC. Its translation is CASSSIAGYETQYF. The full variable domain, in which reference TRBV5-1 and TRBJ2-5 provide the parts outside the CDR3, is KAGVTQTPRYLIKTRGQQVTLSCSPISGHRSVSWYQQTPGQGLQFLFEYFSETQRNKGNFPGRFSGRQFSNSRSEMNVSTLELGDSALYLCASSSIAGYETQYFGPGTRLLVL.

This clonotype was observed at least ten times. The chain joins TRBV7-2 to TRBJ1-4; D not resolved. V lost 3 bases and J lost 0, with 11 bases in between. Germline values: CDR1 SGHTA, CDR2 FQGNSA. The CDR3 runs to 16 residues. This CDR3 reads CASSFFGSATNEKLFF. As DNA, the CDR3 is TGTGCCAGCAGCTTTTTTGGATCAGCAACTAATGAAAAACTGTTTTTT.